The 20 T cell receptor beta chains given below trace back to one sample, sequenced in a study of blood T cell repertoires in COVID-19. Measured with immunoSEQ multiplex PCR; TCRdb has only the in-frame clones, and not every one. There are fewer than 400,000 clones in the sample; around 85% occur only once, and less than 2.5% lies in the top ten. The sequenced sample consisted of PBMCs or T cells enriched from blood (not recorded which). The receptors derive from a man in his thirties or forties who had recovered from COVID-19.

The chain employs TRBV24-1 and TRBJ2-2, with TRBD1 matching 10 bases. The junction had 9 bases not matched to a gene; V was cut back by 9 bases and J by 3 bases. Germline V lookup: CDR1 KGHDR, CDR2 SFDVKD. The CDR3 contains 16 residues. CDR3 protein: CATHWDRGQDTGELFF. Written as DNA, the CDR3 is TGTGCCACCCATTGGGACAGGGGTCAAGACACCGGGGAGCTGTTTTTT.

This chain connects TRBV7-2 to TRBJ2-3; weak D call: TRBD1 (5 bases). This CDR3 spans 15 amino acids. Deletions cut 5 bases from V and 1 base from J, with 13 bases between. Germline CDR1 is SGHTA and CDR2 is FQGNSA. DNA for the CDR3: TGTGCCAGCAGCCCCCTAGGGGTAGGCACAGATACGCAGTATTTT. Its protein product is CASSPLGVGTDTQYF.

The chain couples TRBV9 to TRBJ2-7; no definite D call. V was cut by 4 bases and J by 4 bases, with 9 bases left in between. CDR3 length: 12 amino acids. CDR1 is SGDLS and CDR2 is YYNGEE in the germline V gene. This chain's CDR3 is CASSPFRYEQYF. DNA for the CDR3: TGTGCCAGCAGCCCTTTTAGATACGAGCAGTACTTC.

V gene TRBV7-2 combines with J gene TRBJ1-1; the D is unclear. Trimming cost V 1 base and J 2 bases, with 8 bases left between them. The CDR3 loop spans 14 amino acids. Germline CDR1 SGHTA, CDR2 FQGNSA. The CDR3 DNA reads as TGTGCCAGCAGCTTAGGGGCAGCTAACACTGAAGCTTTCTTT. Translating it yields CASSLGAANTEAFF.

The V gene is TRBV6-2 or TRBV6-3, the J gene TRBJ1-5, with D perhaps matching TRBD1 (6 bases). There are 16 residues in the CDR3. Germline V gives CDR1 MNHEY, CDR2 SVGEGT. Trimming took 4 bases from V and 3 from J, leaving 16 bases between them. DNA of the CDR3: TGTGCCAGCAGTTCGCCGGGAGGGGGGGCCAATCAGCCCCAGCATTTT. As protein: CASSSPGGGANQPQHF.

This rearrangement joins TRBV19 to TRBJ2-5, with 12 nucleotides matching TRBD1. CDR1 is LNHDA and CDR2 is SQIVND in the germline V gene (reference sequence). The CDR3 covers 15 residues. The trim removed 4 bases at V and 6 bases at J, leaving 6 bases unmatched. The CDR3 sequence is CASSRGTGGAKTQYF. The CDR3 DNA is TGTGCCAGTAGTAGAGGGACAGGGGGCGCGAAGACCCAGTACTTC.

This sequence joins TRBV7-9 and TRBJ1-3, with a possible D match to TRBD1 (6 bases). V lost 5 bases and J lost 5, with 16 bases in between. Germline V CDR1 and CDR2: SEHNR, FQNEAQ (reference sequence). This CDR3 is built from 15 residues. Here the CDR3 reads CASSDVWDKRNTIYF. DNA for the CDR3: TGTGCCAGCAGCGATGTCTGGGACAAAAGAAACACCATATATTTT. Based on the CDR3 plus reference TRBV7-9 and TRBJ1-3, the full variable domain is DTGVSQNPRHKITKRGQNVTFRCDPISEHNRLYWYRQTLGQGPEFLTYFQNEAQLEKSRLLSDRFSAERPKGSFSTLEIQRTEQGDSAMYLCASSDVWDKRNTIYFGEGSWLTVV.

This clone was detected a few times. V and J are TRBV6-4 and TRBJ2-3; 14 bases fit TRBD2. Germline CDR1 is MRHNA and CDR2 is SNTAGT. J lost 3 bases, V lost 8 bases, and 7 bases had no gene match. The CDR3 length is 16 residues. The CDR3 loop is CASRATSGGETDTQYF. CDR3 nucleotide sequence: TGTGCCAGCCGAGCGACTAGCGGGGGGGAGACAGATACGCAGTATTTT.

The genes are TRBV7-8 and TRBJ1-3; D remains ambiguous. CDR1 is SGHVS and CDR2 is FQNEAQ in the germline V gene. The CDR3 is made up of 16 amino acids. Between the trimmed V and J ends, which lost 7 bases and 0 bases, there was a span of 16 bases. The CDR3 loop is CASMILNGDSGNTIYF. CDR3 bases: TGTGCCAGCATGATCCTAAACGGGGACTCTGGAAACACCATATATTTT. The full variable domain, with the rest looked up from reference TRBV7-8 and TRBJ1-3, is GAGVSQSPRYKVAKRGQDVALRCDPISGHVSLFWYQQALGQGPEFLTYFQNEAQLDKSGLPSDRFFAERPEGSVSTLKIQRTQQEDSAVYLCASMILNGDSGNTIYFGEGSWLTVV.

The chain carries TRBV27 and TRBJ1-1, with D unclear. Trimming cost V 5 bases and J 3 bases, with 10 bases left between them. Germline assignment: CDR1 MNHEY and CDR2 SMNVEV (reference sequence). The CDR3 contains 13 residues. Here the CDR3 reads CASSARVYTEAFF. The DNA for the CDR3 is TGTGCCAGCAGTGCCCGGGTTTACACTGAAGCTTTCTTT.

This clone has just one count. This chain links TRBV9 with TRBJ1-3; the D is unclear. The CDR3 has 15 amino acids. Germline CDR1 is SGDLS and CDR2 is YYNGEE. Trimming removed 0 bases from V and 3 bases from J, with 10 bases in between. CDR3 bases: TGTGCCAGCAGCGTAGCACAGAATAGTGGAAACACCATATATTTT. It specifies CASSVAQNSGNTIYF. The whole variable domain, remainder taken from reference TRBV9 and TRBJ1-3, is DSGVTQTPKHLITATGQRVTLRCSPRSGDLSVYWYQQSLDQGLQFLIQYYNGEERAKGNILERFSAQQFPDLHSELNLSSLELGDSALYFCASSVAQNSGNTIYFGEGSWLTVV.

This clone was detected many times. The J gene is TRBJ2-7, the V gene TRBV25-1, with 10 bases fitting TRBD1. Germline values: CDR1 MGHDK, CDR2 SYGVNS. This CDR3 contains 16 residues. After removal of 3 bases from V and 0 bases from J, the junction contained 5 bases not matched to a gene. CDR3 sequence reads: CASSDWGTGDSYEQYF. The CDR3 DNA reads TGTGCCAGCAGTGATTGGGGGACAGGGGACTCCTACGAGCAGTACTTC.

The chain couples TRBV9 to TRBJ2-3, with 7 bases aligning to TRBD1. J lost 1 base, V lost 2 bases, and 7 bases had no gene match. CDR3 length: 16 amino acids. CDR1 is SGDLS and CDR2 is YYNGEE in the germline V gene. This chain's CDR3 is CASSVSGTEGTDTQYF. CDR3 coding DNA: TGTGCCAGCAGCGTCTCCGGGACAGAAGGCACAGATACGCAGTATTTT.

This clone has only a few counts. The chain links TRBV7-8 to TRBJ1-2; 7 bases align to TRBD1. CDR1 and CDR2 from the germline V gene are SGHVS and FQNEAQ. Trimming removed 5 bases from V and 4 bases from J; junction bases left unmatched: 10. CDR3 length equals 15 residues. The DNA of the CDR3 is TGTGCCAGCAGCAACCGACAGGGTAACGGCTATGGCTACACCTTC. It codes for CASSNRQGNGYGYTF.

This rearrangement joins TRBV30 to TRBJ2-1; 13 bases line up with TRBD2. Germline values: CDR1 GTSNPN, CDR2 SVGIG (reference sequence). The J segment lost 9 bases and the V segment lost 0 bases, leaving 14 bases of the junction unmatched. The CDR3 runs to 18 residues. CDR3 sequence reads: CAWSVWTSGGPRGSEQFF. CDR3 nucleotide sequence: TGTGCCTGGAGTGTATGGACTAGCGGGGGCCCGCGGGGTAGTGAGCAGTTCTTC.

The chain combines TRBV4-1 with TRBJ1-1, with a weak D call TRBD1 (5 bases). V was shortened by 3 bases and J by 0 bases, with 11 bases between the two germline ends. Germline loops: CDR1 MGHRA, CDR2 YSYEKL. The CDR3 is made up of 15 amino acids. As DNA, the CDR3 is TGCGCCAGCAGCCATTCCGACAGCTTGAACACTGAAGCTTTCTTT. Translated, it gives CASSHSDSLNTEAFF.

CDR3 in amino acids: CASSHGLAGGRGTDTQYF. DNA for the CDR3: TGTGCCAGCAGCCATGGGCTAGCGGGGGGAAGGGGCACAGATACGCAGTATTTT. V and J are TRBV3-1 (or the pseudogene TRBV3-2) and TRBJ2-3; 11 nucleotides line up with TRBD2. The germline V gene has CDR1 LGHDT and CDR2 YNNKEL (reference sequence). This CDR3 has 18 residues. The V segment lost 3 bases and the J segment 1 base; nucleotides outside the gene matches: 9.

In this sample, this clone turned up a few times. The J gene is TRBJ1-1, the V gene TRBV19, with D unclear. V was cut by 7 bases and J by 1 base, with 10 bases left in between. The CDR3 sequence is 13 residues long. Germline assignment: CDR1 LNHDA and CDR2 SQIVND (reference sequence). The CDR3 region has the DNA TGTGCCAGTACCCCACTAGGGAACACTGAAGCTTTCTTT. Protein product: CASTPLGNTEAFF.

The chain uses TRBV24-1 and TRBJ2-2, with TRBD1 matching over 8 bases. The CDR3 is 16 amino acids. Germline V CDR1 and CDR2: KGHDR, SFDVKD. V trimming: 3 bases; J trimming: 0 bases; junction bases outside the gene matches: 2. The CDR3 loop is CATSDRTGSNTGELFF. CDR3 DNA: TGTGCCACCAGTGATCGGACAGGGTCGAACACCGGGGAGCTGTTTTTT.

The chain recombines TRBV18 with TRBJ1-2, with 8 nucleotides matching TRBD1. The CDR3 has 15 residues. Germline lookup yields CDR1 KGHSH and CDR2 LQKENI. V lost 1 base and J lost 4; bases outside the gene matches: 5. The CDR3 loop is CASSPLTGGIYGYTF. The CDR3 DNA reads as TGTGCCAGCTCACCACTTACAGGGGGTATCTATGGCTACACCTTC. Full variable domain (outside the CDR3, taken from reference TRBV18 and TRBJ1-2): NAGVMQNPRHLVRRRGQEARLRCSPMKGHSHVYWYRQLPEEGLKFMVYLQKENIIDESGMPKERFSAEFPKEGPSILRIQQVVRGDSAAYFCASSPLTGGIYGYTFGSGTRLTVV.